This TCR beta chain came from a study of blood T cell repertoires in COVID-19. With respect to this clone: At one boundary the junction diverges from the germline segment, which might be a read error.

Germline V gene lookup returns CDR1 SGHDN and CDR2 FVKESK. This CDR3 spans 16 amino acids. Sequencing was performed with immunoSEQ multiplex PCR; in TCRdb, only in-frame clones are kept and a portion is missing. The sample yields about 230,000 clones, around nine tenths seen once. The gene calls are TRBV14 and TRBJ2-7, with a possible D match to TRBD2 (5 bases). The TCR was taken from a woman in her fifties or sixties with acute or convalescent COVID-19. Sequenced material: peripheral blood. CDR3 sequence (DNA): TGTGCCAGCAGCCAAAGGACTCTCATCCCCTCCGACGAGCAGTACTTC. Translated: CASSQRTLIPSDEQYF.